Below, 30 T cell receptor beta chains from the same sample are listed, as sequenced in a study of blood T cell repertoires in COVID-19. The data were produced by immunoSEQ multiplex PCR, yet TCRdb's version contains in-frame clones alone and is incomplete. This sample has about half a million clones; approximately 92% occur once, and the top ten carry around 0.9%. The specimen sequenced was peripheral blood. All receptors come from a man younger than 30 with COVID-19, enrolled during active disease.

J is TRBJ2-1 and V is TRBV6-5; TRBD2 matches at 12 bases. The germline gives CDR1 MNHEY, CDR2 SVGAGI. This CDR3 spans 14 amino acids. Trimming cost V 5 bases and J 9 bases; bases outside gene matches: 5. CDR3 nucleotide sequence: TGTGCCAGCAGTCGGACTAGCGGGATAAGTGAGCAGTTCTTC. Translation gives CASSRTSGISEQFF.

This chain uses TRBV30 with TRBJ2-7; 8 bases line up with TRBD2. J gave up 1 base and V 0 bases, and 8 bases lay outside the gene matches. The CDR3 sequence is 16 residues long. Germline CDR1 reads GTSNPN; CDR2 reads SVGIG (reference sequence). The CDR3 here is CAWSVRGTRTSYEQYF. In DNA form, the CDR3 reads TGTGCCTGGAGTGTACGAGGGACTAGGACGTCCTACGAGCAGTACTTC.

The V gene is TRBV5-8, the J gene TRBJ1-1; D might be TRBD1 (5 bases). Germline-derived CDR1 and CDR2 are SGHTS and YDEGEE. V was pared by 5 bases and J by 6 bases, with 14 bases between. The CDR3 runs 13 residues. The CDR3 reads CASSWGGRAEAFF. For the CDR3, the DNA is TGTGCCAGCAGTTGGGGGGGGAGAGCTGAAGCTTTCTTT.

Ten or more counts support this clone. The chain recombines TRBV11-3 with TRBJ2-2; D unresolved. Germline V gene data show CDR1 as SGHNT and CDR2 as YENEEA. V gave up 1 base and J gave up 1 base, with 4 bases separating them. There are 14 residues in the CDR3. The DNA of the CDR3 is TGTGCCAGCAGCTTAGGCGGGAACACCGGGGAGCTGTTTTTT. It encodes CASSLGGNTGELFF.

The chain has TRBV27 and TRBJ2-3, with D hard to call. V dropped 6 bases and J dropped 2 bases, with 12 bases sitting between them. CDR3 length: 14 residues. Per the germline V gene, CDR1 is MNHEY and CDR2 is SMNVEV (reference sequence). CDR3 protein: CASRTTTYTDTQYF. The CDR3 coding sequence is TGTGCCAGCAGAACTACTACTTACACAGATACGCAGTATTTT.

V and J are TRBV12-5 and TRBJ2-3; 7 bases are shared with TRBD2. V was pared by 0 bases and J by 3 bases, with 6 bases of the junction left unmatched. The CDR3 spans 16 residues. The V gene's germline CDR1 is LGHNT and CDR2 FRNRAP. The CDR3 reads CASGLVGGSLTDTQYF. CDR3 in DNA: TGTGCTAGTGGTTTGGTAGGCGGGAGCCTAACAGATACGCAGTATTTT. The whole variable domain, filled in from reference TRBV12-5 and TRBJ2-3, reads DARVTQTPRHKVTEMGQEVTMRCQPILGHNTVFWYRQTMMQGLELLAYFRNRAPLDDSGMPKDRFSAEMPDATLATLKIQPSEPRDSAVYFCASGLVGGSLTDTQYFGPGTRLTVL.

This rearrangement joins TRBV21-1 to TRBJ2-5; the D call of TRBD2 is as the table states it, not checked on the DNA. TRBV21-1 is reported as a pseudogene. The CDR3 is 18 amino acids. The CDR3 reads CASSKDGTSGRIQETQYF. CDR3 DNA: TGTGCCAGCAGCAAAGATGGGACTAGCGGGAGGATACAAGAGACCCAGTACTTC.

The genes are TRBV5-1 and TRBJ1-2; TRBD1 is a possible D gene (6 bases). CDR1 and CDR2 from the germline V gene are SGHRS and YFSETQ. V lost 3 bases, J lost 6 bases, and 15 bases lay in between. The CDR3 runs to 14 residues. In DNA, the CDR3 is TGCGCCAGCAGCTCGAGTGGACAGCCTGATGGCTACACCTTC. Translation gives CASSSSGQPDGYTF. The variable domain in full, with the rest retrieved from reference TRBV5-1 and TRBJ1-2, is KAGVTQTPRYLIKTRGQQVTLSCSPISGHRSVSWYQQTPGQGLQFLFEYFSETQRNKGNFPGRFSGRQFSNSRSEMNVSTLELGDSALYLCASSSSGQPDGYTFGSGTRLTVV.

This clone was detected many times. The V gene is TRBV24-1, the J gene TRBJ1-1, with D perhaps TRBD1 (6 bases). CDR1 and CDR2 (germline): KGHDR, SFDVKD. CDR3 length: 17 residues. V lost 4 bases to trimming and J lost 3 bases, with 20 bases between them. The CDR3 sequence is CATSDPTTGPWDTEAFF. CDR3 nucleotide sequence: TGTGCCACCAGTGACCCTACGACAGGCCCCTGGGACACTGAAGCTTTCTTT.

CDR3 DNA sequence: TGTGCCAGCTCTCATACTAGCGGGAAGCAATACGAGCAGTACTTC. This sequence encodes CASSHTSGKQYEQYF. The V call is TRBV18, the J call TRBJ2-7; 10 nucleotides match TRBD2. V lost 6 bases to trimming and J lost 4 bases; unmatched junction nucleotides: 9. Germline V gene sequence: CDR1 KGHSH, CDR2 LQKENI. CDR3 length: 15 residues.

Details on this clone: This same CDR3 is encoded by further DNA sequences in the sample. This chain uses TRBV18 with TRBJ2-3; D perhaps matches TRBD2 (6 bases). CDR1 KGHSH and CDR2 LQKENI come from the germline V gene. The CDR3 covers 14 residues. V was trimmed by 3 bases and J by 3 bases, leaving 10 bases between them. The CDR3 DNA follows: TGTGCCAGCTCACCGGTGGAGGGTACAGATACGCAGTATTTT. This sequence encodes CASSPVEGTDTQYF.

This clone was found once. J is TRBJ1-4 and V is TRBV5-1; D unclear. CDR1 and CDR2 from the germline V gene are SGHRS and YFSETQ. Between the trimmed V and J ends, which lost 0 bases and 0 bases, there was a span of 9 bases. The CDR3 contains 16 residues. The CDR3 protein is CASSLARPATNEKLFF. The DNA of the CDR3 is TGCGCCAGCAGCTTGGCTAGACCAGCAACTAATGAAAAACTGTTTTTT.

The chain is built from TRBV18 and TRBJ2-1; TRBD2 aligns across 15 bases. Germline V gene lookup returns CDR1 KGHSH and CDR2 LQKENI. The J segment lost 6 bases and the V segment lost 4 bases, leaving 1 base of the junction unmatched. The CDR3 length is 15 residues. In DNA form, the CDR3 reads TGTGCCAGCTCACTGGGACTAGCGGGAGGCAATGAGCAGTTCTTC. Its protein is CASSLGLAGGNEQFF.

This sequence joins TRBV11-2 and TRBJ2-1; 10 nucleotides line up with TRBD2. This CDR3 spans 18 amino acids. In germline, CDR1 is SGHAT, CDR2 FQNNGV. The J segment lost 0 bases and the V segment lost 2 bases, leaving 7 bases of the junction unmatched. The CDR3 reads CASSLKWASGSSYNEQFF. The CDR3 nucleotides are TGTGCCAGCAGCTTAAAGTGGGCTAGCGGGAGCTCCTACAATGAGCAGTTCTTC.

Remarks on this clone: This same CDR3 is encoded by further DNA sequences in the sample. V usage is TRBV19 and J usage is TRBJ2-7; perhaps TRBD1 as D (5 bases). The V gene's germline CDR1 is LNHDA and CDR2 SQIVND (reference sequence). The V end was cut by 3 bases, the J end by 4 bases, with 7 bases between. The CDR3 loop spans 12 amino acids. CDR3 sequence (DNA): TGTGCCAGTAGTATCTCAGGGTACGAGCAGTACTTC. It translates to CASSISGYEQYF.

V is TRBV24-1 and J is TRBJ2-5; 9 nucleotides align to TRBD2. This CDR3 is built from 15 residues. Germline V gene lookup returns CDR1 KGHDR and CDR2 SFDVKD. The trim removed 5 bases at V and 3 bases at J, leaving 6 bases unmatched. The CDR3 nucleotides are TGTGCCACCAGTGCCTCTGGCGGGGGGGAAGAGACCCAGTACTTC. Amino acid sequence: CATSASGGGEETQYF.

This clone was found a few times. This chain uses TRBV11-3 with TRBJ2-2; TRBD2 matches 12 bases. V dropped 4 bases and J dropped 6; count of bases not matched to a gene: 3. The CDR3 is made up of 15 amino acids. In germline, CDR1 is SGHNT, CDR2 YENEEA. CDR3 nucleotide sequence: TGTGCCAGCAGCTCAAGACTAGCGGGGGCCGGGGAGCTGTTTTTT. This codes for CASSSRLAGAGELFF.

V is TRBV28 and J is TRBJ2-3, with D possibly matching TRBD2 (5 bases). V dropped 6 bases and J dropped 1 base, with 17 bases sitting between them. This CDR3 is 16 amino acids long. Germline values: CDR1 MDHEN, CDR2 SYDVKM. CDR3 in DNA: TGTGCCAGCAGGGATCAGGTTGGGGAGCGCACAGATACGCAGTATTTT. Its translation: CASRDQVGERTDTQYF.

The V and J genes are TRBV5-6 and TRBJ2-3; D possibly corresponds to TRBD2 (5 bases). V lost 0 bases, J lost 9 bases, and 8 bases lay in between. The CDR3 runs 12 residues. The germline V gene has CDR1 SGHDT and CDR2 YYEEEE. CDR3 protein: CASSLERRTQYF. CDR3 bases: TGTGCCAGCAGCTTGGAGCGGCGAACGCAGTATTTT. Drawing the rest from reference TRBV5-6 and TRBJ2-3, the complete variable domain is DAGVTQSPTHLIKTRGQQVTLRCSPKSGHDTVSWYQQALGQGPQFIFQYYEEEERQRGNFPDRFSGHQFPNYSSELNVNALLLGDSALYLCASSLERRTQYFGPGTRLTVL.

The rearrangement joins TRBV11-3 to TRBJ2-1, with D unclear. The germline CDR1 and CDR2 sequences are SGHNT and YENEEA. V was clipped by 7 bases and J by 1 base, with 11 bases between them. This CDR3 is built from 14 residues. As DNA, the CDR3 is TGTGCCAGCACAGGAAAATTATCCTACAATGAGCAGTTCTTC. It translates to CASTGKLSYNEQFF.

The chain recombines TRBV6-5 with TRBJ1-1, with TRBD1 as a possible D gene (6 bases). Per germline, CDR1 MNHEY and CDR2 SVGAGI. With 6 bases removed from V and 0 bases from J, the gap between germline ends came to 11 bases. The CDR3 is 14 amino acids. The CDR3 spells CASRMGHMNTEAFF. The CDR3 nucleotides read TGTGCCAGCAGAATGGGACATATGAACACTGAAGCTTTCTTT.

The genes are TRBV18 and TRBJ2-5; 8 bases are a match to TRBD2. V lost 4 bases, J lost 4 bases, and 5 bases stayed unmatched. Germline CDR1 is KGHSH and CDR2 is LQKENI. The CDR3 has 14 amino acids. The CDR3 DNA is TGTGCCAGCTCACACGGGAGGGCCTCAGAGACCCAGTACTTC. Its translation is CASSHGRASETQYF.

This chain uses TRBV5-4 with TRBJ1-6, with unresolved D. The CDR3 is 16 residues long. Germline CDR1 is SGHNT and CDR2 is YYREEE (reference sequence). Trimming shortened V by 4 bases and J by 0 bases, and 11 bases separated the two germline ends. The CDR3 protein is CASSPPGSSYNSPLHF. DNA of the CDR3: TGTGCCAGCAGCCCTCCTGGGAGCTCCTATAATTCACCCCTCCACTTT.

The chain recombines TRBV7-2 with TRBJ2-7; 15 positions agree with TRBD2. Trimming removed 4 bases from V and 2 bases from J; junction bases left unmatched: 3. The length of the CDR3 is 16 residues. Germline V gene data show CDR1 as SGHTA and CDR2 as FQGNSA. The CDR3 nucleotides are TGTGCCAGCAGCTCCCGGACTAGCGGGAGGGCCTACGAGCAGTACTTC. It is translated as CASSSRTSGRAYEQYF.

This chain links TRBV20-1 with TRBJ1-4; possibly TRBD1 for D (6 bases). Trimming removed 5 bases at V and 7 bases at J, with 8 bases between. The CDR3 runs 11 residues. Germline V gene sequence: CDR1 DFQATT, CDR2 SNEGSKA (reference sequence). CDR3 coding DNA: TGCAGTGCTCCCAGGGGTGAAAAACTGTTTTTT. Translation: CSAPRGEKLFF.

The CDR3 DNA is TGTGCCAGTAGTCCCAACCGGGTCCATGGCTACACCTTC. Encoded protein: CASSPNRVHGYTF. The V call is TRBV19, the J call TRBJ1-2; D not resolved. This CDR3 has 13 residues. V lost 5 bases and J 6 bases, leaving 13 bases between the germline ends. Germline loops: CDR1 LNHDA, CDR2 SQIVND (reference sequence).

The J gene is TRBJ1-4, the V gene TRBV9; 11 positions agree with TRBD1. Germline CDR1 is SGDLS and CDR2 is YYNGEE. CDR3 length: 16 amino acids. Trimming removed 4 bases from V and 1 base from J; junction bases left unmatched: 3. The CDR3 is CASSPGTGGTNEKLFF. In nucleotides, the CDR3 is TGTGCCAGCAGCCCAGGGACAGGGGGAACTAATGAAAAACTGTTTTTT. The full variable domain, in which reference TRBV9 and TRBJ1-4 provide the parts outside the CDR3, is DSGVTQTPKHLITATGQRVTLRCSPRSGDLSVYWYQQSLDQGLQFLIQYYNGEERAKGNILERFSAQQFPDLHSELNLSSLELGDSALYFCASSPGTGGTNEKLFFGSGTQLSVL.

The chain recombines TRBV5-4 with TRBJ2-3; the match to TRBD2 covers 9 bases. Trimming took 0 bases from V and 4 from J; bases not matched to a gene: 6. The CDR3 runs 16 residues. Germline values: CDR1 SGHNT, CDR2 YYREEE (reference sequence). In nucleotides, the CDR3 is TGTGCCAGCAGCTTGGCCAGCGGGGGGCTTTCAGATACGCAGTATTTT. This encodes CASSLASGGLSDTQYF. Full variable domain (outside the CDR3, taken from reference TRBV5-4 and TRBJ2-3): ETGVTQSPTHLIKTRGQQVTLRCSSQSGHNTVSWYQQALGQGPQFIFQYYREEENGRGNFPPRFSGLQFPNYSSELNVNALELDDSALYLCASSLASGGLSDTQYFGPGTRLTVL.

CDR3 nucleotides: TGCGCCAGCCAAGGCGGGCAGACAAATCAGCCCCAGCATTTT. It yields the protein CASQGGQTNQPQHF. This chain connects TRBV10-2 to TRBJ1-5; no firm D call. The V gene's germline CDR1 is WSHSY and CDR2 SAAADI. Trimming took off 8 bases at V and 4 bases at J, with 15 bases between the two ends. This CDR3 comprises 14 residues.

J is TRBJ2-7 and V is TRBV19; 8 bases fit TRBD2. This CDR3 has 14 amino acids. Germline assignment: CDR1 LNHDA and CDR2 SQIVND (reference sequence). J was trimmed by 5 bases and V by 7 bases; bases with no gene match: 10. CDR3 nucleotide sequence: TGTGCCAGTACCTCGGGGGGGGCGATCCACGAGCAGTACTTC. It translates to CASTSGGAIHEQYF.